This T cell receptor beta chain is from a study of blood T cell repertoires in COVID-19. About the study: Whether acute or convalescent, the COVID-19 samples came from the United States, Italy and Spain. The cDNA or gDNA used as material had been derived from T cells, B-cell-depleted T cells, or PBMCs.

The CDR3 contains 14 residues. The germline CDR1 and CDR2 sequences are SGHNT and YYREEE (reference sequence). V lost 4 bases to trimming and J lost 8 bases; unmatched junction nucleotides: 10. Authors' data handling: Counts of nucleated cells, estimated from reference gene primer amplification, were obtained. Libraries were prepared by immunoSEQ multiplex PCR; TCRdb keeps only in-frame clonotypes and omits some of them. V and J calls and clone size are those listed in that table; D and trimming were worked out from the DNA. The sample shows 150,000 to 200,000 clones, approximately 84% of them seen only once.

The sequence derives from an elderly woman with acute or convalescent COVID-19. The sample comprised peripheral blood. This chain uses TRBV5-4 with TRBJ1-2, with 8 bases lining up with TRBD1. This CDR3 is CASSAQQGVGGYTF. The CDR3 DNA reads TGTGCCAGCAGCGCTCAACAGGGGGTAGGGGGCTACACCTTC.